This is a list of T cell receptor beta chains from one sample in a study of shared clonotypes between healthy human individuals. The method was immunoSEQ multiplex PCR; TCRdb's version includes in-frame clones alone and lacks a portion of them. This sample carries over a million clones, around 97% of them seen once, and the ten largest clones take approximately 1.1%. The sequenced sample consisted of naive CD4+ T cells sorted from blood. The receptors were gathered from a young man in good health. Each CDR3 is given with its conserved first and last residue. D genes are given only for firm matches. The size entry is marked missing in some rows and otherwise reads once, few, many or a size class.

V gene	J gene	clone size	D gene	CDR3 DNA	CDR3 protein
TRBV5-1	TRBJ2-1	once	-	TGCGCCAGCAGCTTGGGTACAGGGTACAATGAGCAGTTCTTC	CASSLGTGYNEQFF
TRBV30	TRBJ1-4	-	-	TGTGCCTGGAGCCCGGTTCGGGCTAATGAAAAACTGTTTTTT	CAWSPVRANEKLFF
TRBV5-1	TRBJ2-7	-	-	TGCGCCAGCAGAAATTCCGGGTCTAACTACGAGCAGTACTTC	CASRNSGSNYEQYF
TRBV5-6	TRBJ1-3	-	TRBD1	TGTGCCAGCAGCTTTACAGGGGTCAGCGAGGCTGGAAACACCATATATTTT	CASSFTGVSEAGNTIYF
TRBV18	TRBJ2-1	-	TRBD1	TGTGCCAGCTCACCGGACAGGGGAAAAAGTGATGAGCAGTTCTTC	CASSPDRGKSDEQFF
TRBV6-1	TRBJ1-1	few	TRBD1	TGTGCCAGCCAACAGGGGGCGAAAGCTTTCTTT	CASQQGAKAFF
TRBV7-6	TRBJ1-2	-	TRBD1	TGTGCCAGCAGTTCGAGACTCCGAGACAGGGGAAACTATGGCTACACCTTC	CASSSRLRDRGNYGYTF
TRBV28	TRBJ1-1	-	-	TGTGCCAGCACGCGTCAGCTTATGAACACTGAAGCTTTCTTT	CASTRQLMNTEAFF
TRBV7-9	TRBJ2-3	-	TRBD2	TGTGCCAGCGGAACCGGAGGCCTGGCGGGAGGGCCTGTAATAGATACGCAGTATTTT	CASGTGGLAGGPVIDTQYF
TRBV11-2	TRBJ2-1	-	-	TGTGCCAGCAGCCCCGGACCCCGAAATGAGCAGTTCTTC	CASSPGPRNEQFF
TRBV12-5	TRBJ1-1	-	TRBD1	TGTGCTAGTGGTCGGACAGGGGACTCCACTGAAGCTTTCTTT	CASGRTGDSTEAFF
TRBV7-2	TRBJ2-7	once	-	TGTGCCAGCAGCCCCCAAATATCCTGGGAGGCTCCCTACGAGCAGTACTTC	CASSPQISWEAPYEQYF
TRBV7-2	TRBJ1-6	once	-	TGTGCCAGCAGCTTAGGTCGCAGGTCGAGCTCCTATAATTCACCCCTCCACTTT	CASSLGRRSSSYNSPLHF
TRBV6-5	TRBJ2-5	-	-	TGTGCCAGCAGTTACGAGCCTGGGACCTCCAGGTCGCAGTACTTC	CASSYEPGTSRSQYF
TRBV28	TRBJ2-7	-	TRBD2	TGTGCCAGTAACAGCGGGAGTGCCTACGAGCAGTACTTC	CASNSGSAYEQYF
TRBV7-9	TRBJ2-7	-	TRBD2	TGTGCCAGCAGCAAGACTAGCGGGACTTTCTCCTACGAGCAGTACTTC	CASSKTSGTFSYEQYF
TRBV7-2	TRBJ2-1	-	-	TGTGCCAGCAGCTTAGCGTATACCCACCTGGGGCGTAGGGCCTACAATGAGCAGTTCTTC	CASSLAYTHLGRRAYNEQFF
TRBV6-1	TRBJ1-5	-	TRBD1	TGTGCCAGCAGCCCCAAGGGACAGGGGATTCAGCCCCAGCATTTT	CASSPKGQGIQPQHF
TRBV18	TRBJ1-1	-	-	TGTGCCAGCTCACCCTTGGAAATGCACACTGAAGCTTTCTTT	CASSPLEMHTEAFF
TRBV5-5	TRBJ1-4	-	-	TGTGCCACCGCAGATAGGGGAGGTGGGAATGAAAAACTGTTTTTT	CATADRGGGNEKLFF
TRBV5-5	TRBJ1-3	-	TRBD1	TGTGCCAGCAGCTCACAGGGGGTGAACACCATATATTTT	CASSSQGVNTIYF